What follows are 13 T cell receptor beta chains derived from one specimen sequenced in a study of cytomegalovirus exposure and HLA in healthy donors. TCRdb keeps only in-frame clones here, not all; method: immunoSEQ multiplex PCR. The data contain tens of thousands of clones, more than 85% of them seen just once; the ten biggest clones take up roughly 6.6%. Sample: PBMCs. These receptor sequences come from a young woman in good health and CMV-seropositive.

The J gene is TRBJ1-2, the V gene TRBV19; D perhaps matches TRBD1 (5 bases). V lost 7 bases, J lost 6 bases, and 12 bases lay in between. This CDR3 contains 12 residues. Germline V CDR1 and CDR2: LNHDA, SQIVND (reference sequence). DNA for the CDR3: TGTGCCAGTACCAGGGATTTTAATGGCTACACCTTC. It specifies CASTRDFNGYTF.

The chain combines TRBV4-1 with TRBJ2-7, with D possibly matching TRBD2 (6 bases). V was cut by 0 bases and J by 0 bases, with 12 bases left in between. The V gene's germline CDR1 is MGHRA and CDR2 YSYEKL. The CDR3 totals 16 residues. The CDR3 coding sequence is TGCGCCAGCAGCCAAGAAGGGTCCGGGAGCTCCTACGAGCAGTACTTC. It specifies CASSQEGSGSSYEQYF.

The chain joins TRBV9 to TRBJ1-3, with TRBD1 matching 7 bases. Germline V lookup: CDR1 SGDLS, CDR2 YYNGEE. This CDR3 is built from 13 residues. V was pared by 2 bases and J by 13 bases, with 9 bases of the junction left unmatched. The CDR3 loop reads CASSVGMGQPIYF. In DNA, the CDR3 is TGTGCCAGCAGCGTTGGGATGGGACAGCCAATATATTTT. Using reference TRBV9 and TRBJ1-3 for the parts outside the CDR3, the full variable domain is DSGVTQTPKHLITATGQRVTLRCSPRSGDLSVYWYQQSLDQGLQFLIQYYNGEERAKGNILERFSAQQFPDLHSELNLSSLELGDSALYFCASSVGMGQPIYFGEGSWLTVV.

The CDR3 reads CASSIYQEGSQHF. In nucleotides, the CDR3 is TGTGCCAGTAGTATCTACCAGGAGGGTTCCCAGCATTTT. The chain links TRBV19 to TRBJ1-5; no clear D. The CDR3 extends over 13 amino acids. The V gene's germline CDR1 is LNHDA and CDR2 SQIVND (reference sequence). V was cut by 3 bases and J by 11 bases, with 14 bases left in between. The full variable domain, in which reference TRBV19 and TRBJ1-5 provide the parts outside the CDR3, is DGGITQSPKYLFRKEGQNVTLSCEQNLNHDAMYWYRQDPGQGLRLIYYSQIVNDFQKGDIAEGYSVSREKKESFPLTVTSAQKNPTAFYLCASSIYQEGSQHFGDGTRLSIL.

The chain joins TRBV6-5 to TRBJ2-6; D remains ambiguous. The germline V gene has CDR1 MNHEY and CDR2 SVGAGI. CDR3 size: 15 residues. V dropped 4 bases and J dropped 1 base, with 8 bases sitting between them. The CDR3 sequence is CASSSPRSGANVLTF. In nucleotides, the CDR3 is TGTGCCAGCAGTTCCCCTCGGTCTGGGGCCAACGTCCTGACTTTC.

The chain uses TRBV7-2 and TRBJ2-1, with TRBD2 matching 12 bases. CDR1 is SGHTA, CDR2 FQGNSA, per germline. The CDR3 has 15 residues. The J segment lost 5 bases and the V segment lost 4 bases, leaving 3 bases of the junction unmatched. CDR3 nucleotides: TGTGCCAGCAGCTCGCTAGCGGGAGGGCACAATGAGCAGTTCTTC. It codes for CASSSLAGGHNEQFF.

CDR3 amino acids: CASRARGGYHYEQYF. The CDR3 region has the DNA TGTGCCAGCAGGGCTAGGGGGGGCTATCACTACGAGCAGTACTTC. The rearrangement links TRBV14 to TRBJ2-7; TRBD2 might be the D (7 bases). The V gene's germline CDR1 is SGHDN and CDR2 FVKESK. Trimming removed 6 bases from V and 3 bases from J, with 18 bases in between. The CDR3 covers 15 residues.

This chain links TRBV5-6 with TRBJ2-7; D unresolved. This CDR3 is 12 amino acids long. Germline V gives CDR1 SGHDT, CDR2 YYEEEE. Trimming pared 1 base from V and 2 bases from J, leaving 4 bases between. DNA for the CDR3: TGTGCCAGCAGCTTGTCCACCTACGAGCAGTACTTC. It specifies CASSLSTYEQYF.

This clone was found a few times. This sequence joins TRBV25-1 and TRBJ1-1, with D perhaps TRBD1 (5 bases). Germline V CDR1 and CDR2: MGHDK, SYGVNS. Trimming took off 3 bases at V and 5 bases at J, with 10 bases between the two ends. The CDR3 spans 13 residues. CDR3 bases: TGTGCCAGCAGTGAGACCGGGGGGACTGAAGCTTTCTTT. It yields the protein CASSETGGTEAFF.

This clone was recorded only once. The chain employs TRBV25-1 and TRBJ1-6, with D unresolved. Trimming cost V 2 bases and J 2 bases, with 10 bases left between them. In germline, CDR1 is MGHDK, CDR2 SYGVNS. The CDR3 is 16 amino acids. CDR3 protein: CASSERGNTYNSPLHF. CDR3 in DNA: TGTGCCAGCAGTGAACGGGGAAATACCTATAATTCACCCCTCCACTTT.

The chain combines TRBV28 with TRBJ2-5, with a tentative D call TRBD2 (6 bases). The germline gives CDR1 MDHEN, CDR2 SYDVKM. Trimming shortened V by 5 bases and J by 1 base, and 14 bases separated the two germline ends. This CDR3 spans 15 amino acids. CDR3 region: CASSQTSGSQETQYF. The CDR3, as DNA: TGTGCCAGCAGTCAAACCTCCGGGAGCCAAGAGACCCAGTACTTC.

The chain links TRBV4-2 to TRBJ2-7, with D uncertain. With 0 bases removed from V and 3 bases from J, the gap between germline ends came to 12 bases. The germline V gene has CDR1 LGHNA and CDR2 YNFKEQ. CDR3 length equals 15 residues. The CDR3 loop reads CASSQEAYSHYEQYF. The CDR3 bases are TGTGCCAGCAGCCAAGAGGCCTACAGCCACTACGAGCAGTACTTC.

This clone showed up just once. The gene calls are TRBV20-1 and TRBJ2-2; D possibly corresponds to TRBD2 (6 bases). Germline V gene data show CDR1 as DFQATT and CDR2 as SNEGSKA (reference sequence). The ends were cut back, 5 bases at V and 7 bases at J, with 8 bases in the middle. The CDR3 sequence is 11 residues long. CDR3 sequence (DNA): TGCAGTGCTCCGCGGGGCGGGGAGCTGTTTTTT. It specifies CSAPRGGELFF.